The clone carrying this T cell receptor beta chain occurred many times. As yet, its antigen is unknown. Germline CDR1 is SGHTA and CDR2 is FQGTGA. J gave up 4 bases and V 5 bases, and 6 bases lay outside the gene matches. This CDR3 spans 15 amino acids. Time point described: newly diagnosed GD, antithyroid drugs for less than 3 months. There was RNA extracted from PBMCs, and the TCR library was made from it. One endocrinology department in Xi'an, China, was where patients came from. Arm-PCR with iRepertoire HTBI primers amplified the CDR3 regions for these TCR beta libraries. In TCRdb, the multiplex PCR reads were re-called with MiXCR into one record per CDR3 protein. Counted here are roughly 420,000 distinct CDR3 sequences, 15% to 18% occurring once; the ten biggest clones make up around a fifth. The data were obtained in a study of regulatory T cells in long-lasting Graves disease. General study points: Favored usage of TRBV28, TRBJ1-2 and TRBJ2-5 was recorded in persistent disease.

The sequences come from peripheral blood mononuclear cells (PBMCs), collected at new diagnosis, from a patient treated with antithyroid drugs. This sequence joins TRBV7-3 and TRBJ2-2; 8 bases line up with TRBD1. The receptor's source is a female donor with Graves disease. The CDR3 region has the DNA TGTGCCAGCAGCCAATTACAGGGGGGCACCGGGGAGCTGTTTTTT. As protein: CASSQLQGGTGELFF.